Listed below are T cell receptor beta chains from one sample, sequenced in a study of T cell responses to AZD1222 COVID-19 vaccine. Measured with immunoSEQ multiplex PCR; TCRdb has only the in-frame clones, and not every one. Counted here are approximately 100,000 clones, roughly 89% occurring once; the ten biggest clones make up 9.5% to 15%. Sequences were derived from peripheral blood, sampled on day 0 of AZD1222 vaccination. The receptors stem from an adult in good health. The CDR3 runs from the conserved cysteine through the conserved F or W. A D gene is named only where the DNA matches it firmly. Size is stated for part of the rows, as once, few or many counts, or as a class when the clone is expanded.

v_call	j_call	d_call	cdr3_length	clone_size	cdr3_nt	cdr3_aa
TRBV29-1	TRBJ2-7	-	12	-	TGCAGCGTTGAGGGGGACTCCTACGAGCAGTACTTC	CSVEGDSYEQYF
TRBV7-2	TRBJ2-1	-	16	-	TGTGCCAGCAGCTTAGGGGGGACCCTCTCCTACAATGAGCAGTTCTTC	CASSLGGTLSYNEQFF
TRBV30	TRBJ1-1	-	14	-	TGTGCCTGGAGTCCCGCCGTCATGAACACTGAAGCTTTCTTT	CAWSPAVMNTEAFF
TRBV6-2/TRBV6-3	TRBJ1-2	TRBD1	15	-	TGTGCCAGCAGTCACGGAGGACAGGGAGGTTATGGCTACACCTTC	CASSHGGQGGYGYTF
TRBV7-2	TRBJ2-1	-	11	-	TGTGCCAGCAGCTTAGGTCGAGAGCAGTTCTTC	CASSLGREQFF
TRBV28	TRBJ1-2	-	12	-	TGTGCCAGCACCCCGGACAGATATGGCTACACCTTC	CASTPDRYGYTF
TRBV7-2	TRBJ2-7	-	17	-	TGTGCCAGCAGCTTAGCGATGGGTAGCGGATTCTCCTACGAGCAGTACTTC	CASSLAMGSGFSYEQYF
TRBV9	TRBJ2-2	TRBD1	18	-	TGTGCCAGCAGCGTAGTTTCCACAGGGGGGTCGAACACCGGGGAGCTGTTTTTT	CASSVVSTGGSNTGELFF
TRBV9	TRBJ2-1	TRBD1	16	-	TGTGCCAGCAGCGTAGAACCGGACAGGGGGAGAAATGAGCAGTTCTTC	CASSVEPDRGRNEQFF
TRBV15	TRBJ2-7	TRBD1	15	-	TGTGCCACCAGCCGAGGGCTGGGACAGTCCTACGAGCAGTACTTC	CATSRGLGQSYEQYF
TRBV7-2	TRBJ2-1	TRBD2	18	-	TGTGCCAGCAGCCTCTCCCCCTTTCGTGGGAGGGCCTACAATGAGCAGTTCTTC	CASSLSPFRGRAYNEQFF
TRBV7-2	TRBJ2-1	-	19	-	TGTGCCAGCAGCTTACACCCACACGGTGGACTGAGCTCCTACAATGAGCAGTTCTTC	CASSLHPHGGLSSYNEQFF
TRBV27	TRBJ1-2	-	14	few	TGTGCCAGCAGTTCTGGACAGTTCATCAGGGGCTACACCTTC	CASSSGQFIRGYTF
TRBV15	TRBJ1-2	TRBD1	14	-	TGTGCCACCAGCAGAGGGGACAGGGACTATGGCTACACCTTC	CATSRGDRDYGYTF
TRBV9	TRBJ1-1	-	14	-	TGTGCCAGCAGCGTAGAGCCAGGGAACACTGAAGCTTTCTTT	CASSVEPGNTEAFF
TRBV2	TRBJ2-2	TRBD2	16	once	TGTGCCAGCAGAAGACTAGCGGGTAGCGGAACCGGGGAGCTGTTTTTT	CASRRLAGSGTGELFF
TRBV9	TRBJ2-3	-	12	-	TGTGCCAGCAGCGAGGGGTCAGATACGCAGTATTTT	CASSEGSDTQYF
TRBV19	TRBJ2-5	TRBD1	15	-	TGTGCCAGTAGTCCCCGGACAGGCGTCCAAGAGACCCAGTACTTC	CASSPRTGVQETQYF
TRBV28	TRBJ1-5	-	13	-	TGTGCCAGCTTCAGCTATAGCAATCAGCCCCAGCATTTT	CASFSYSNQPQHF
TRBV28	TRBJ1-1	-	11	few	TGTGCCAGCAGTTTCTCTCGAACGGAATTCTTT	CASSFSRTEFF
TRBV27	TRBJ1-1	-	16	-	TGTGCCAGCCTTAGGGGATCTACAGGGAGAGCCACTGAAGCTTTCTTT	CASLRGSTGRATEAFF
TRBV7-2	TRBJ1-4	TRBD1	15	-	TGTGCCAGCAGCTTCAGGGGGCGGGTGGAAGAAAAACTGTTTTTT	CASSFRGRVEEKLFF
TRBV28	TRBJ1-2	-	14	-	TGTGCCAGCAGGAGGGATTTAGCTAACTATGGCTACACCTTC	CASRRDLANYGYTF
TRBV18	TRBJ1-5	-	15	-	TGTGCCAGCTCACCAACCAAGGATAGCAATCAGCCCCAGCATTTT	CASSPTKDSNQPQHF
TRBV5-1	TRBJ1-3	TRBD1	19	-	TGCGCCAGCAGCCCAGCAATTCCGGGACAGGCTCACTCTGGAAACACCATATATTTT	CASSPAIPGQAHSGNTIYF
TRBV7-8	TRBJ1-6	-	15	-	TGTGCCAGCAGCCAAACAGGGAACTATAATTCACCCCTCCACTTT	CASSQTGNYNSPLHF
TRBV5-6	TRBJ2-1	-	13	-	TGTGCCGCGGCGGTTCGGTCAATCAATGAGCAGTTCTTC	CAAAVRSINEQFF